This T cell receptor beta chain was identified during a study of CD8 T cells in ankylosing spondylitis. The study, taken as a whole, reports: From matched ankylosing spondylitis synovial fluid, disease-linked clones were reportedly recovered at significantly enriched levels.

This clonotype was observed a few times. The antigen is undetermined. This CDR3 spans 14 amino acids. V was cut by 4 bases and J by 4 bases, with 13 bases left in between. MiXCR, applied by TCRdb to the 5' RACE reads, yields one record per CDR3 protein. The sample lists 350,000 or so distinct CDR3 sequences, roughly 14% occurring once. Sequences were obtained from blood, either unsorted or a sorted T cell fraction (not recorded which). The sequence came from a male donor with ankylosing spondylitis or in good health (not recorded which). The chain has TRBV12-3 or TRBV12-4 and TRBJ1-1; tentatively, D is TRBD1 (5 bases). In DNA form, the CDR3 reads TGTGCCAGCAGTTACCAGGGTTCTGGCACTGAAGCTTTCTTT. Translated, it gives CASSYQGSGTEAFF.